This TCR beta chain was sequenced for a study of shared clonotypes between healthy human individuals. General observations from the study: Approximately 4.6% of naive CD4 clonotypes were common to a few donors.

In regard to this clone: The antigen remains undetermined.

Sorted subsets were amplified in replicate PCRs using approximately 200 ng DNA, some 31,000 T cell genomes. The repertoire was sequenced with immunoSEQ multiplex PCR; TCRdb's copy has only in-frame clones and lacks some. Among about 1 million clones listed, around 74% were seen once. Specimen: memory CD4+ T cells sorted from blood. Subset in this sample: CD45RA-negative fraction. This sequence originates from a man aged 18 to 29 in good health.

CDR3 sequence (DNA): TGTGCCAGCAGTTACTCTCGGGGGGGAAACACTGAAGCTTTCTTT. Its protein product is CASSYSRGGNTEAFF. The rearrangement uses TRBV6-5 and TRBJ1-1, with a possible D match to TRBD1 (5 bases). The CDR3 runs to 15 residues. V shed 0 bases and J shed 2 bases, with 10 bases lying between them. Per germline, CDR1 MNHEY and CDR2 SVGAGI.